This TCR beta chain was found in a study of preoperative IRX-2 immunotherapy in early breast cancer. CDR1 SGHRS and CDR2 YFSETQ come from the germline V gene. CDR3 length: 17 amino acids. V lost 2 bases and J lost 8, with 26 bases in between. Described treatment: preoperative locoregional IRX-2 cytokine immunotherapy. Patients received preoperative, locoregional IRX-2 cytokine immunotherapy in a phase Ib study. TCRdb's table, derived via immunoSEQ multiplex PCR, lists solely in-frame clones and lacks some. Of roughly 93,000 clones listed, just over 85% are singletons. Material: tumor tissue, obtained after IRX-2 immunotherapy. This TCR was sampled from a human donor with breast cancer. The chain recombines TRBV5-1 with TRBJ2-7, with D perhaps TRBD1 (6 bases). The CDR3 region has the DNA TGCGCCAGCAGCTTAATCGTGGGGGAGACAGGCGCCTTTCAGCAGTACTTC. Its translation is CASSLIVGETGAFQQYF.